Sequencing of this T cell receptor (beta chain) was carried out in a study of control samples from healthy donors and cancer patients. This CDR3 spans 15 amino acids. Germline lookup yields CDR1 SGHRS and CDR2 YFSETQ. The germline V and J ends were trimmed by 4 bases and 4 bases, with 16 bases remaining between them. Data came from immunoSEQ multiplex PCR; TCRdb stores just in-frame clones and leaves some out. Here the sample spans 95,000 to 150,000 clones, approximately 89% being singletons. The gene calls are TRBV5-1 and TRBJ2-3; D might be TRBD1 (6 bases). Material: blood. This TCR came from a man aged 60 to 69 in good health. CDR3 loop: CASSPQGVGADTQYF. CDR3 sequence (DNA): TGCGCCAGCAGCCCACAGGGTGTGGGGGCAGATACGCAGTATTTT.